A selection of T cell receptor beta chains follows, all from one sample in a study of T cell repertoires in cytomegalovirus infection. From the reads, TCRdb called clonotypes with MiXCR, one entry per CDR3 protein. The sample carries a few hundred thousand distinct CDR3 sequences, approximately 9.5% recorded once. The source material was PBMCs. The receptors stem from a human donor in good health (CMV status not recorded). Some clones in this sample may be carry-over from other donors' samples. The conserved cysteine and the conserved F or W are not part of the CDR3 here.

j_gene	v_gene	CDR3aa
TRBJ1-2	TRBV7-2	ASTGGGAYSGYT
TRBJ1-2	TRBV5-1	ASSFRTGALGYT
TRBJ2-7	TRBV7-2	ASSTKAFNIDEQY
TRBJ2-1	TRBV12-3/TRBV12-4	ASRGTSGVYEQF
TRBJ1-1	TRBV19	VSSIQNTEAF
TRBJ2-4	TRBV7-2	ASSPPGLRDQNIQY
TRBJ2-2	TRBV24-1	ATSDPRGQAGGELF
TRBJ1-5	TRBV20-1	SPDGVGDNQPQH
TRBJ2-1	TRBV12-3/TRBV12-4	ASTPGQGARNEQF
TRBJ2-5	TRBV7-2	ASSAPGQGRETQY
TRBJ2-1	TRBV7-2	ASTLGGFHNEQF
TRBJ2-1	TRBV25-1	ASKRAGGLHNEQF
TRBJ2-5	TRBV12-3/TRBV12-4	ASSRPTGGQETQY
TRBJ1-3	TRBV28	ASSAPDGSPGNTIY
TRBJ1-1	TRBV2	ASHGVGEAF
TRBJ2-3	TRBV6-6	ASVVRGYGDTQY
TRBJ1-2	TRBV12-3/TRBV12-4	ASSRQGGYGYT
TRBJ2-7	TRBV10-2	ASITSAGGHEQY
TRBJ1-6	TRBV2	ASNRDSVLLH
TRBJ1-5	TRBV7-9	ASSPQETWEPQH
TRBJ2-1	TRBV24-1	ATSDRREAYNEQF
TRBJ1-3	TRBV12-3/TRBV12-4	ASSRSASGNTIY
TRBJ1-6	TRBV25-1	ASSAKTGSANSPLH
TRBJ1-1	TRBV4-2	ASSQVSLNTEAF
TRBJ1-1	TRBV6-6	ASSSRGSRLTEAF
TRBJ2-3	TRBV7-2	ASSFAGTAADTQY
TRBJ1-2	TRBV7-9	ASSNRDNYGYT
TRBJ2-1	TRBV27	ASSSPQRDRYNEQF
TRBJ2-2	TRBV4-1	ASSQNSMGAGTGELF
TRBJ2-5	TRBV20-1	SARDRGVAGGIETQY
TRBJ2-7	TRBV12-3/TRBV12-4	ASSFWGEEQY
TRBJ2-3	TRBV4-2	ASSLKISVGGSLGTDTQY
TRBJ2-2	TRBV6-2/TRBV6-3	ASSWTSGGPNTGELF
TRBJ2-3	TRBV19	ASAATGGYTDTQY
TRBJ2-7	TRBV7-3	ASSHQGGAYEQY
TRBJ1-2	TRBV5-6	ASSRDQGDGYT
TRBJ2-3	TRBV5-4	ASSENPRGGGDTQY
TRBJ2-1	TRBV7-2	ASSFGLGNNEQF
TRBJ2-3	TRBV11-3	ASSLEGFLAGSSTDTQY
TRBJ2-7	TRBV7-2	ASSWTGGNFDEQY
TRBJ2-7	TRBV9	ASSVQPGLPQDEQY